Each of the 17 T cell receptor beta chains below was sequenced from the same sample in a study of T cell changes during pregnancy in multiple sclerosis (dated by TCRdb to between 2018 and 2020). The library was built by means of the immunoSEQ multiplex PCR assay. TCRdb stores this immuneACCESS table with in-frame sequences only. Part of the clones is absent; in the studies checked, under half of the shortfall reflects unresolved V genes, and no reason is known for the rest. Here the sample has 25,000 to 35,000 clones; approximately 90% occur a single time. The ten top clones hold 4% to 6% of the sample. Sequenced material: peripheral blood, taken in the first trimester of pregnancy. The origin of the receptors is a female donor in good health, enrolled as a control in a pregnancy study.

This clone was found once. This chain links TRBV27 with TRBJ1-3; D is uncertain. The CDR3 loop spans 13 amino acids. Germline V CDR1 and CDR2: MNHEY, SMNVEV (reference sequence). V was cut by 6 bases and J by 1 base, with 7 bases left in between. The CDR3 here is CASSRGSGNTIYF. The CDR3 DNA reads as TGTGCCAGCAGCCGGGGTTCTGGAAACACCATATATTTT.

The chain uses TRBV5-5 and TRBJ2-3; the D gene is possibly TRBD1 (6 bases). In germline, CDR1 is SGHKS, CDR2 YYEKEE (reference sequence). The CDR3 is 15 residues long. V was cut by 1 base and J by 0 bases, with 9 bases left in between. CDR3 residues: CASSLQGKSTDTQYF. The CDR3, as DNA: TGTGCCAGCAGCTTGCAGGGGAAAAGCACAGATACGCAGTATTTT.

The rearrangement links TRBV29-1 to TRBJ2-3; D unresolved. V lost 6 bases, J lost 0 bases, and 10 bases lay in between. Germline V gene sequence: CDR1 SQVTM, CDR2 ANQGSEA. The CDR3 totals 13 residues. The CDR3 nucleotides read TGCAGCGTCCCGCGTCCCAGCACAGATACGCAGTATTTT. Protein product: CSVPRPSTDTQYF.

This chain joins TRBV18 and TRBJ2-2; D may be TRBD2 (6 bases). Germline V gives CDR1 KGHSH, CDR2 LQKENI. The V end was cut by 5 bases, the J end by 6 bases, with 10 bases between. There are 13 residues in the CDR3. CDR3 protein: CASSGTSPGELFF. DNA of the CDR3: TGTGCCAGCTCAGGGACTTCTCCCGGGGAGCTGTTTTTT.

The chain is built from TRBV6-5 and TRBJ1-5; 9 positions agree with TRBD1. With 5 bases clipped from V and 6 bases from J, the junction kept 5 bases outside the gene matches. Germline V gene data show CDR1 as MNHEY and CDR2 as SVGAGI. The CDR3 extends over 14 amino acids. The CDR3: CASSPGQGIQPQHF. Here the CDR3 DNA reads TGTGCCAGCAGTCCGGGACAGGGCATTCAGCCCCAGCATTTT.

The gene calls are TRBV18 and TRBJ2-3; unclear D gene. V dropped 3 bases and J dropped 4 bases, with 5 bases sitting between them. The CDR3 is 12 amino acids. The germline CDR1 and CDR2 sequences are KGHSH and LQKENI. The chain's CDR3 is CASSPLADTQYF. The CDR3 region has the DNA TGTGCCAGCTCACCTCTCGCAGATACGCAGTATTTT.

The J gene is TRBJ2-1, the V gene TRBV9, with TRBD2 identical over 7 bases. The CDR3 covers 14 residues. Trimming cost V 6 bases and J 0 bases; bases outside gene matches: 3. Germline CDR1 is SGDLS and CDR2 is YYNGEE. The CDR3 reads CASNPGGSYNEQFF. CDR3 coding DNA: TGTGCCAGCAACCCGGGGGGCTCCTACAATGAGCAGTTCTTC.

The CDR3 is CASSPALATRWYTFEQFF. The CDR3 DNA follows: TGTGCCAGCAGCCCCGCGTTGGCGACTAGATGGTATACTTTTGAGCAGTTCTTC. The chain carries TRBV9 and TRBJ2-1; D possibly corresponds to TRBD2 (6 bases). Trimming removed 4 bases from V and 9 bases from J, with 29 bases in between. This CDR3 is 18 amino acids long. Looked up from germline, CDR1 is SGDLS and CDR2 is YYNGEE.

The chain joins TRBV29-1 to TRBJ1-2; possible D gene TRBD1, 6 bases. CDR1 and CDR2 from the germline V gene are SQVTM and ANQGSEA. The CDR3 is 11 amino acids. Trimming pared 7 bases from V and 8 bases from J, leaving 14 bases between. The CDR3 nucleotides are TGCAGCGCCACAGGGCCCGACGGCTACACCTTC. Translated: CSATGPDGYTF.

The gene calls are TRBV18 and TRBJ1-5; 10 nucleotides line up with TRBD1. The trim removed 3 bases at V and 0 bases at J, leaving 2 bases unmatched. From germline, CDR1 is KGHSH and CDR2 LQKENI. The CDR3 runs to 16 residues. The CDR3 loop reads CASSPGQGPSNQPQHF. The CDR3 DNA follows: TGTGCCAGCTCACCGGGACAGGGGCCTAGCAATCAGCCCCAGCATTTT.

The DNA of the CDR3 is TGTGCCTGGAGTGTCTTTTCTTCGGTGAGAACTGAAGCTTTCTTT. As protein: CAWSVFSSVRTEAFF. The chain joins TRBV30 to TRBJ1-1; D unresolved. The CDR3 is 15 residues long. Germline values: CDR1 GTSNPN, CDR2 SVGIG (reference sequence). The germline V and J ends were trimmed by 0 bases and 5 bases, with 16 bases remaining between them.

This rearrangement joins TRBV7-9 to TRBJ2-7; D might be TRBD2 (6 bases). Trimming stripped 5 bases from V and 0 bases from J, with 14 bases between. CDR1 and CDR2 (germline): SEHNR, FQNEAQ (reference sequence). The CDR3 is made up of 15 amino acids. CDR3 amino acids: CASSLLASSSYEQYF. CDR3 coding DNA: TGTGCCAGCAGCCTCCTAGCGTCAAGCTCCTACGAGCAGTACTTC.

The V gene is TRBV18, the J gene TRBJ2-7; 9 positions agree with TRBD2. CDR3 size: 15 residues. From germline, CDR1 is KGHSH and CDR2 LQKENI. The V gene end was trimmed by 0 bases and the J gene end by 4 bases; junction bases not matched to a gene: 4. CDR3 DNA sequence: TGTGCCAGCTCACCACCGACTAGCGGAGAGTACGAGCAGTACTTC. It is translated as CASSPPTSGEYEQYF. Combining the CDR3 with reference TRBV18 and TRBJ2-7 gives the whole variable domain NAGVMQNPRHLVRRRGQEARLRCSPMKGHSHVYWYRQLPEEGLKFMVYLQKENIIDESGMPKERFSAEFPKEGPSILRIQQVVRGDSAAYFCASSPPTSGEYEQYFGPGTRLTVT.

This chain links TRBV30 with TRBJ1-2; no clear D gene. Germline V gene sequence: CDR1 GTSNPN, CDR2 SVGIG (reference sequence). Trimming stripped 5 bases from V and 0 bases from J, with 7 bases between. The CDR3 is made up of 12 amino acids. The DNA of the CDR3 is TGTGCCTGGGAGGGATCTAACTATGGCTACACCTTC. Translation gives CAWEGSNYGYTF.

The V and J genes are TRBV29-1 and TRBJ2-7; D is perhaps TRBD1 (5 bases). Deletions cut 1 base from V and 3 bases from J, with 7 bases between. Germline V gives CDR1 SQVTM, CDR2 ANQGSEA. The CDR3 consists of 12 residues. CDR3: CSVEGQFYEQYF. CDR3 DNA sequence: TGCAGCGTTGAAGGACAGTTCTACGAGCAGTACTTC.

This clone was observed a handful of times. The chain carries TRBV5-1 and TRBJ1-1; 8 bases align to TRBD1. V trimming: 2 bases; J trimming: 0 bases; junction bases outside the gene matches: 3. The CDR3 sequence is 15 residues long. The germline V gene has CDR1 SGHRS and CDR2 YFSETQ. Here the CDR3 reads CASSFTGGLNTEAFF. In nucleotides, the CDR3 is TGCGCCAGCAGCTTTACAGGGGGACTGAACACTGAAGCTTTCTTT.

The CDR3 DNA is TGTGCCAGTTCGCTCTCCGGGGACTCTAACGAGCAGTACTTC. Translating gives CASSLSGDSNEQYF. The genes are TRBV11-3 and TRBJ2-7; possible D gene TRBD2, 6 bases. Per germline, CDR1 SGHNT and CDR2 YENEEA. V lost 9 bases and J 5 bases, leaving 20 bases between the germline ends. The CDR3 is 14 residues long.